The present entry profiles one T cell receptor (beta chain) with its context. The antigen it binds to is not known. Base qualities were left out, and no much larger clone turns up one base away. Taken from the germline V gene, the CDR1 and CDR2 loops are SGHTA and FQGTGA. Between the V and J ends, shortened by 5 bases and 3 bases respectively, the junction contains 26 bases. Inclusive of the bounding cysteine and phenylalanine, the CDR3 is 20 residues long. The read is trimmed to its CDR3 DNA, 60 bases read in frame from base 1. This specimen belongs to a study of CD49a tissue-resident CD8 T cells in human skin (dated by TCRdb to about 2017). With regard to the full study: The study examined tissue-resident memory CD8+ T cell subsets in human skin defined by CD49a, CD69 and CD103 expression.

Library creation used the immunoSEQ multiplex PCR assay. From the authors' description of their analysis: Across the sorted blood, dermal and epidermal CD8+ T cell populations, TCR V beta family usage frequencies were compared. In its TCRdb copy, this immuneACCESS table keeps in-frame sequences only and misses some clones. Where compared with another copy, unresolved V genes explain less than half of these, and the others have no known cause. V, J and clone size are taken as reported in that table, and D and trimming were inferred from the DNA itself. This sample holds about 840 clones; approximately 71% were observed only once. Around 13% of the sample comes from the top ten. In sorted CD8+ T cells obtained from the blood, dermis and epidermis of about 5 healthy donors, TCR beta CDR3 regions were analysed. Both blood and skin samples were provided by each TCR-sequenced donor, and all TCR-sequenced donors were healthy individuals. Before TCR beta sequencing, CD8+ T cell populations were isolated by sorting.

Rearrangement joined TRBV7-3 to TRBJ2-6; TRBD1 might be the D gene, on 5 matching bases. This TCR was recovered from a human donor in good health. Sequenced material: CLA- CD8+ effector memory T cells sorted from blood. In nucleotides, the sequence is TGTGCCAGCAGCCCCAAAGGACATGACACACTAAGAAGTGGGGCCAACGTCCTGACTTTC. Protein translation: CASSPKGHDTLRSGANVLTF. Joined to the reference TRBV7-3 and TRBJ2-6 proteins, this CDR3 gives the full variable domain: GAGVSQTPSNKVTEKGKYVELRCDPISGHTALYWYRQSLGQGPEFLIYFQGTGAADDSGLPNDRFFAVRPEGSVSTLKIQRTERGDSAVYLCASSPKGHDTLRSGANVLTFGAGSRLTVL.